This T cell receptor beta chain was captured in a study of control samples from healthy donors and cancer patients. The CDR3 consists of 13 residues. The V gene end was trimmed by 3 bases and the J gene end by 3 bases; junction bases not matched to a gene: 5. The germline gives CDR1 SQVTM, CDR2 ANQGSEA. Data came from immunoSEQ multiplex PCR; TCRdb stores just in-frame clones and leaves some out. The sample gives 110,000 or so clones, roughly 90% of which show up once; 40% is in the top ten. The clonotype comes from a man in his fifties or sixties in good health. This chain links TRBV29-1 with TRBJ2-7, with 7 bases identical to TRBD1. Sequences were obtained from blood. The CDR3 region is CSVEGQGVYEQYF. As DNA, the CDR3 is TGCAGCGTTGAGGGTCAGGGGGTCTACGAGCAGTACTTC.